This passage covers 21 T cell receptor beta chains from one sample sequenced in a study of blood T cell repertoires in COVID-19 (dated by TCRdb to about 2020). The method behind the library was the immunoSEQ multiplex PCR assay. In TCRdb, the immuneACCESS table is reduced to in-frame sequences with V and J assigned. These tables do not hold every clone; where another copy was compared, an unresolved V gene accounts for under half, and the others remain unexplained. Present in this sample are more than 150,000 clones, approximately 80% of which were seen just once. The ten largest clonotypes hold about 7% of the sample. Sequencing was performed on peripheral blood. Source of these receptors: a human donor in a cohort sampled during active COVID-19.

This sequence joins TRBV4-2 and TRBJ1-2; D is possibly TRBD1 (5 bases). Trimming took 0 bases from V and 7 from J, leaving 18 bases between them. Germline V gives CDR1 LGHNA, CDR2 YNFKEQ. This CDR3 contains 16 residues. In DNA form, the CDR3 reads TGTGCCAGCAGCCAAGATCCCGGCAGGGTGATAATTGGCTACACCTTC. Amino acid sequence: CASSQDPGRVIIGYTF.

There are a few counts of this clone. The CDR3 is CASSEEQGSLAFF. CDR3 coding DNA: TGTGCCAGCAGTGAGGAACAGGGTAGTTTAGCTTTCTTT. The chain links TRBV2 to TRBJ1-1; tentative D call: TRBD1 (6 bases). The V end lost 3 bases, the J end lost 10 bases, and 15 bases lay between the germline ends. The germline V gene encodes CDR1 SNHLY and CDR2 FYNNEI. This CDR3 comprises 13 residues. Based on the CDR3 plus reference TRBV2 and TRBJ1-1, the full variable domain is EPEVTQTPSHQVTQMGQEVILRCVPISNHLYFYWYRQILGQKVEFLVSFYNNEISEKSEIFDDQFSVERPDGSNFTLKIRSTKLEDSAMYFCASSEEQGSLAFFGQGTRLTVV.

V gene TRBV3-1 (or the pseudogene TRBV3-2) combines with J gene TRBJ1-2, with D maybe TRBD1 (6 bases). This CDR3 is built from 16 residues. V gave up 3 bases and J gave up 4 bases, with 18 bases separating them. Looked up from germline, CDR1 is LGHDT and CDR2 is YNNKEL (reference sequence). The CDR3 DNA reads as TGTGCCAGCAGCCATGTATCCGGGACACCTGTCTATGGCTACACCTTC. Protein sequence: CASSHVSGTPVYGYTF.

The CDR3 DNA sequence: TGCGCCAGCAGCTTGGTGTTGGCAAACCTGAACACTGAAGCTTTCTTT. Amino acid sequence: CASSLVLANLNTEAFF. The J gene is TRBJ1-1, the V gene TRBV5-1; D gene unclear. V lost 0 bases to trimming and J lost 0 bases, with 12 bases between them. CDR3 size: 16 residues. Per the germline V gene, CDR1 is SGHRS and CDR2 is YFSETQ.

The chain is built from TRBV5-1 and TRBJ2-3; maybe TRBD2 (5 bases). V lost 0 bases to trimming and J lost 0 bases, with 11 bases between them. From germline, CDR1 is SGHRS and CDR2 YFSETQ. The CDR3 has 16 residues. The chain's CDR3 is CASSLGGVMSTDTQYF. CDR3 DNA: TGCGCCAGCAGCTTGGGGGGAGTCATGAGCACAGATACGCAGTATTTT. Using reference TRBV5-1 and TRBJ2-3 for the parts outside the CDR3, the full variable domain is KAGVTQTPRYLIKTRGQQVTLSCSPISGHRSVSWYQQTPGQGLQFLFEYFSETQRNKGNFPGRFSGRQFSNSRSEMNVSTLELGDSALYLCASSLGGVMSTDTQYFGPGTRLTVL.

The chain couples TRBV6-1 to TRBJ1-2; D remains ambiguous. The CDR3 extends over 16 amino acids. V was trimmed by 2 bases and J by 5 bases, leaving 18 bases between them. Germline loops: CDR1 MNHNS, CDR2 SASEGT. DNA of the CDR3: TGTGCCAGCAGTGAATTTGGCAGGCTCTCAGGATATGGCTACACCTTC. Translated, it gives CASSEFGRLSGYGYTF.

The genes are TRBV6-5 and TRBJ1-1, with 7 bases lining up with TRBD1. CDR3 size: 11 residues. The germline V gene encodes CDR1 MNHEY and CDR2 SVGAGI. V shed 7 bases and J 9 bases; nucleotides not matched to a gene: 5. CDR3 DNA: TGTGCCAGCAAGGGACAGCTGAAAGCTTTCTTT. It translates to CASKGQLKAFF.

The V and J genes are TRBV30 and TRBJ2-6, with 9 bases that match TRBD2. From germline, CDR1 is GTSNPN and CDR2 SVGIG (reference sequence). The CDR3 is made up of 16 amino acids. J was trimmed by 2 bases and V by 0 bases; bases with no gene match: 2. CDR3 sequence reads: CAWSVRGGAGANVLTF. DNA for the CDR3: TGTGCCTGGAGTGTACGCGGGGGGGCTGGGGCCAACGTCCTGACTTTC. Supplemented by reference TRBV30 and TRBJ2-6, the full variable domain reads SQTIHQWPATLVQPVGSPLSLECTVEGTSNPNLYWYRQAAGRGLQLLFYSVGIGQISSEVPQNLSASRPQDRQFILSSKKLLLSDSGFYLCAWSVRGGAGANVLTFGAGSRLTVL.

CDR3 nucleotide sequence: TGCGCCAGCAGCCAAGATGGTAAAGGTAGCTCGGAGACCCAGTACTTC. It codes for CASSQDGKGSSETQYF. The chain couples TRBV4-1 to TRBJ2-5; D unresolved. This CDR3 contains 16 residues. CDR1 and CDR2 from the germline V gene are MGHRA and YSYEKL. V was clipped by 0 bases and J by 5 bases, with 16 bases between them.

A note on this clone: Other DNA sequences from this sample encode an identical CDR3 as well. The chain is built from TRBV5-1 and TRBJ2-7; D is unclear. This CDR3 contains 13 residues. Germline loops: CDR1 SGHRS, CDR2 YFSETQ. V lost 0 bases and J 3 bases, leaving 7 bases between the germline ends. The CDR3, as DNA: TGCGCCAGCAGCTTGGGGCAGAACTACGAGCAGTACTTC. Its protein product is CASSLGQNYEQYF.

The CDR3 region is CASSSGFGNGELFF. CDR3 nucleotides: TGTGCCAGCAGTTCCGGGTTTGGTAACGGGGAGCTGTTTTTT. The V call is TRBV6-2 or TRBV6-3, the J call TRBJ2-2; no clear D gene. CDR3 length: 14 amino acids. V shed 4 bases and J shed 7 bases, with 13 bases lying between them. CDR1 is MNHEY, CDR2 SVGEGT, per germline.

The V call is TRBV7-8, the J call TRBJ1-4; a possible D gene is TRBD1 (5 bases). The CDR3 contains 15 residues. Trimming shortened V by 5 bases and J by 0 bases, and 10 bases separated the two germline ends. Per germline, CDR1 SGHVS and CDR2 FQNEAQ. Here the CDR3 reads CASSLLGATNEKLFF. As DNA, the CDR3 is TGTGCCAGCAGCCTTTTAGGGGCAACTAATGAAAAACTGTTTTTT.

This chain links TRBV6-5 with TRBJ1-1, with D unresolved. V was trimmed by 5 bases and J by 3 bases, leaving 13 bases between them. The CDR3 runs to 14 residues. Germline V gives CDR1 MNHEY, CDR2 SVGAGI. CDR3 sequence (DNA): TGTGCCAGCAGTCAGGTCTATGGGTACACTGAAGCTTTCTTT. It codes for CASSQVYGYTEAFF.

V gene TRBV5-6 combines with J gene TRBJ2-1, with 7 bases identical to TRBD2. Trimming cost V 2 bases and J 8 bases; bases outside gene matches: 4. The CDR3 has 13 amino acids. Germline V lookup: CDR1 SGHDT, CDR2 YYEEEE. Here the CDR3 DNA reads TGTGCCAGCAGCTTTGTGGGAGGGGATGAGCAGTTCTTC. Translated: CASSFVGGDEQFF.

This rearrangement joins TRBV5-4 to TRBJ2-1, with D possibly matching TRBD2 (6 bases). This CDR3 is built from 15 residues. Germline-derived CDR1 and CDR2 are SGHNT and YYREEE (reference sequence). V lost 0 bases and J 3 bases, leaving 10 bases between the germline ends. The CDR3: CASSLAGRGYNEQFF. CDR3 in DNA: TGTGCCAGCAGCTTGGCGGGGCGGGGCTACAATGAGCAGTTCTTC. Full variable domain (outside the CDR3, taken from reference TRBV5-4 and TRBJ2-1): ETGVTQSPTHLIKTRGQQVTLRCSSQSGHNTVSWYQQALGQGPQFIFQYYREEENGRGNFPPRFSGLQFPNYSSELNVNALELDDSALYLCASSLAGRGYNEQFFGPGTRLTVL.

This clone was found many times. V and J are TRBV6-2 or TRBV6-3 and TRBJ1-1; D is unclear. The germline CDR1 and CDR2 sequences are MNHEY and SVGEGT. The CDR3 contains 15 residues. V lost 0 bases and J 0 bases, leaving 8 bases between the germline ends. The CDR3 DNA follows: TGTGCCAGCAGTTACTCGGCACAAGTGAACACTGAAGCTTTCTTT. Amino acids: CASSYSAQVNTEAFF.

The rearrangement joins TRBV18 to TRBJ2-1, with TRBD1 identical over 8 bases. With V trimmed by 4 bases and J by 3 bases, 8 bases remained unmatched. The CDR3 consists of 16 residues. Germline CDR1 KGHSH, CDR2 LQKENI. CDR3 loop: CASSLMRGQGYNEQFF. CDR3 sequence (DNA): TGTGCCAGCTCACTCATGCGTGGACAGGGCTACAATGAGCAGTTCTTC. The full variable domain, in which reference TRBV18 and TRBJ2-1 provide the parts outside the CDR3, is NAGVMQNPRHLVRRRGQEARLRCSPMKGHSHVYWYRQLPEEGLKFMVYLQKENIIDESGMPKERFSAEFPKEGPSILRIQQVVRGDSAAYFCASSLMRGQGYNEQFFGPGTRLTVL.

The genes are TRBV5-1 and TRBJ2-7; D ambiguous. The V end was cut by 3 bases, the J end by 4 bases, with 8 bases between. The length of the CDR3 is 12 residues. Germline V lookup: CDR1 SGHRS, CDR2 YFSETQ. The CDR3 nucleotides read TGCGCCAGCAGCTCTAGGATATACGAGCAGTACTTC. Translating it yields CASSSRIYEQYF.

The V gene is TRBV27, the J gene TRBJ1-4; D gene unclear. CDR1 is MNHEY, CDR2 SMNVEV, per germline (reference sequence). The CDR3 has 15 residues. Trimming stripped 6 bases from V and 4 bases from J, with 15 bases between. The chain's CDR3 is CASSAQENFNEKLFF. CDR3 nucleotides: TGTGCCAGCAGCGCCCAGGAAAACTTTAATGAAAAACTGTTTTTT. The full variable domain, rest sourced from reference TRBV27 and TRBJ1-4, is EAQVTQNPRYLITVTGKKLTVTCSQNMNHEYMSWYRQDPGLGLRQIYYSMNVEVTDKGDVPEGYKVSRKEKRNFPLILESPSPNQTSLYFCASSAQENFNEKLFFGSGTQLSVL.

The chain uses TRBV2 and TRBJ1-6; D possibly corresponds to TRBD1 (5 bases). This CDR3 is built from 15 residues. Germline V gene sequence: CDR1 SNHLY, CDR2 FYNNEI. Trimming took 2 bases from V and 10 from J, leaving 15 bases between them. CDR3 DNA sequence: TGTGCCAGCAGTGAAAGTGGGGGGGTTTACTCACCCCTCCACTTT. Translating gives CASSESGGVYSPLHF.

The chain recombines TRBV12-3 or TRBV12-4 with TRBJ1-4, with 9 bases that match TRBD1. V was pared by 6 bases and J by 7 bases, with 3 bases of the junction left unmatched. The CDR3 loop spans 13 amino acids. The CDR3 DNA follows: TGTGCCAGCAGCGGGACAGGGAGTGAAAAACTGTTTTTT. Translated, it gives CASSGTGSEKLFF.